The T cell receptor (beta chain) described here comes from a study of T-cell reconstitution after alpha-beta-depleted transplantation in children. This clonotype appeared many times. Unique molecular identifiers tagged the TCRbeta library. One entry per CDR3 protein, called by TCRdb with MiXCR from the PCR reads. The table lists 190,000 or so distinct CDR3 sequences, roughly 15% of them singletons. V lost 2 bases and J 5 bases, leaving 9 bases between the germline ends. The CDR3 has 13 residues. The germline gives CDR1 MGHDK, CDR2 SYGVNS. The input for sequencing was PBMCs from the stem cell graft donor, taken from the stem cell graft. The chain combines TRBV25-1 with TRBJ1-1; unclear D gene. This clonotype was sampled from a human donor who donated a stem cell graft to a child with acute lymphoblastic leukemia. CDR3 residues: CASSERRGTEAFF. The CDR3 coding sequence is TGTGCCAGCAGTGAAAGGCGTGGAACTGAAGCTTTCTTT.